One sample yielded the 15 T cell receptor beta chains listed below, sequenced in a study of identical twins. TCRdb re-derived calls from the 5' RACE reads in MiXCR, one entry per CDR3 protein. The sample records some 1,600,000 distinct CDR3 sequences, about 31% being singletons. Source material: cord blood. The receptors were sampled from a newborn girl in good health.

About this clonotype itself: A junction boundary mismatches the germline segment, possibly from a read error. This sequence joins TRBV7-2 and TRBJ1-1; D gene unclear. The CDR3 is 17 residues long. The germline V gene has CDR1 SGHTA and CDR2 FQGNSA. This CDR3 is CASSLGGIPMRNTEAFF. The DNA of the CDR3 is TGTGCCAGCAGCTTAGGGGGAATCCCAATGAGGAACACTGAGGCTTTCTTT.

This clonotype appeared a few times. The J gene is TRBJ2-1, the V gene TRBV5-1, with 8 bases fitting TRBD2. Germline trimming cut 1 base from V and 6 bases from J; bases unmatched to any gene: 6. The CDR3 is made up of 15 amino acids. The germline V gene has CDR1 SGHRS and CDR2 YFSETQ. This chain's CDR3 is CASSLTSGVFNEQFF. The CDR3, as DNA: TGCGCCAGCAGCTTGACTAGCGGCGTCTTCAATGAGCAGTTCTTC.

This chain joins TRBV7-9 and TRBJ2-1; TRBD2 matches at 13 bases. The CDR3 contains 17 residues. CDR1 is SEHNR and CDR2 is FQNEAQ in the germline V gene (reference sequence). The J segment lost 5 bases and the V segment lost 4 bases, leaving 8 bases of the junction unmatched. CDR3 loop: CASSSRGTSGNHNEQFF. CDR3 nucleotides: TGTGCCAGCAGCTCGAGAGGGACTAGCGGGAACCACAATGAGCAGTTCTTC.

V and J are TRBV9 and TRBJ2-3, with D uncertain. V lost 0 bases and J 2 bases, leaving 13 bases between the germline ends. The CDR3 totals 16 residues. Germline loops: CDR1 SGDLS, CDR2 YYNGEE. DNA of the CDR3: TGTGCCAGCAGCGTAGAGGGCCACTTCGTCACAGATACGCAGTATTTT. As protein: CASSVEGHFVTDTQYF. Based on the CDR3 plus reference TRBV9 and TRBJ2-3, the full variable domain is DSGVTQTPKHLITATGQRVTLRCSPRSGDLSVYWYQQSLDQGLQFLIQYYNGEERAKGNILERFSAQQFPDLHSELNLSSLELGDSALYFCASSVEGHFVTDTQYFGPGTRLTVL.

Only one count was recorded for this clonotype. This chain links TRBV7-2 with TRBJ2-6; 8 positions agree with TRBD2. The junction had 5 bases not matched to a gene; V was cut back by 5 bases and J by 8 bases. The CDR3 has 14 amino acids. CDR1 and CDR2 from the germline V gene are SGHTA and FQGNSA. This CDR3 is CASSLSGTTNVLTF. In DNA form, the CDR3 reads TGTGCCAGCAGCCTTAGCGGGACGACCAACGTCCTGACTTTC. Full variable domain (remainder filled in from reference TRBV7-2 and TRBJ2-6): GAGVSQSPSNKVTEKGKDVELRCDPISGHTALYWYRQSLGQGLEFLIYFQGNSAPDKSGLPSDRFSAERTGGSVSTLTIQRTQQEDSAVYLCASSLSGTTNVLTFGAGSRLTVL.

V gene TRBV7-2 combines with J gene TRBJ1-2; TRBD1 matches 7 bases. The junction had 9 bases not matched to a gene; V was cut back by 5 bases and J by 3 bases. This CDR3 contains 15 residues. Germline V gene data show CDR1 as SGHTA and CDR2 as FQGNSA. The CDR3 DNA is TGTGCCAGCAGCGTAGAGCTCGGACAGGACTATGGCTACACCTTC. It translates to CASSVELGQDYGYTF.

The chain uses TRBV12-3 or TRBV12-4 and TRBJ2-1; 10 bases are a match to TRBD2. The CDR3 is made up of 15 amino acids. Trimming removed 3 bases from V and 7 bases from J; junction bases left unmatched: 6. CDR3 residues: CASSFGAGGPNEQFF. In DNA, the CDR3 is TGTGCCAGCAGTTTCGGAGCGGGGGGGCCAAATGAGCAGTTCTTC.

This rearrangement joins TRBV5-1 to TRBJ1-6; maybe TRBD1 (5 bases). Germline CDR1 SGHRS, CDR2 YFSETQ. Trimming removed 0 bases at V and 7 bases at J, with 14 bases between. The CDR3 has 16 amino acids. CDR3 DNA sequence: TGCGCCAGCAGCTTGGATTCGGGGACGTCCAATTCACCCCTCCACTTT. Translation: CASSLDSGTSNSPLHF.

V is TRBV19 and J is TRBJ2-1; the match to TRBD2 covers 8 bases. The CDR3 covers 15 residues. The germline V gene encodes CDR1 LNHDA and CDR2 SQIVND (reference sequence). V lost 4 bases to trimming and J lost 0 bases; unmatched junction nucleotides: 2. CDR3 residues: CASSTTSGSYNEQFF. The CDR3 DNA follows: TGTGCCAGTAGTACTACTAGCGGCTCCTACAATGAGCAGTTCTTC.

The chain recombines TRBV2 with TRBJ1-5; a possible D gene is TRBD1 (6 bases). Germline-derived CDR1 and CDR2 are SNHLY and FYNNEI. The CDR3 is 14 residues long. The V end lost 6 bases, the J end lost 3 bases, and 12 bases lay between the germline ends. In DNA form, the CDR3 reads TGTGCCAGCAGGGGGGACACTGACAATCAGCCCCAGCATTTT. Translating gives CASRGDTDNQPQHF.

This clonotype came up a few times. The chain carries TRBV5-1 and TRBJ2-5; D not certain. Germline V gene lookup returns CDR1 SGHRS and CDR2 YFSETQ. The CDR3 has 14 residues. Trimming took off 0 bases at V and 4 bases at J, with 10 bases between the two ends. CDR3 protein: CASSLGRLRETQYF. The CDR3 DNA reads TGCGCCAGCAGCTTGGGGAGATTGAGAGAGACCCAGTACTTC.

This clonotype was picked up a small number of times. The chain has TRBV24-1 and TRBJ2-1, with unresolved D. In germline, CDR1 is KGHDR, CDR2 SFDVKD. This CDR3 is built from 12 residues. V was clipped by 6 bases and J by 6 bases, with 8 bases between them. This CDR3 is CATSSYGNEQFF. In DNA form, the CDR3 reads TGTGCCACCAGTTCATACGGCAATGAGCAGTTCTTC.

This rearrangement joins TRBV7-9 to TRBJ2-1, with a possible D match to TRBD2 (6 bases). Trimming left V 4 bases short and J 0 bases short, with 19 bases between. The CDR3 is 18 residues long. Per germline, CDR1 SEHNR and CDR2 FQNEAQ (reference sequence). CDR3 residues: CASSSGTPTGLSYNEQFF. Here the CDR3 DNA reads TGTGCCAGCAGCTCCGGGACTCCCACGGGACTCTCCTACAATGAGCAGTTCTTC. Using reference TRBV7-9 and TRBJ2-1 for the parts outside the CDR3, the full variable domain is DTGVSQNPRHKITKRGQNVTFRCDPISEHNRLYWYRQTLGQGPEFLTYFQNEAQLEKSRLLSDRFSAERPKGSFSTLEIQRTEQGDSAMYLCASSSGTPTGLSYNEQFFGPGTRLTVL.

CDR3 nucleotide sequence: TGTGCCAGCAGCGAACAGGGACAGGGGGAAAAAGGAGCCACTGAAGCTTTCTTT. Its translation: CASSEQGQGEKGATEAFF. The V gene is TRBV7-9, the J gene TRBJ1-1, with 11 bases lining up with TRBD1. Losses at the gene ends were 5 bases for V and 4 bases for J; bases not matched to a gene: 15. The germline V gene has CDR1 SEHNR and CDR2 FQNEAQ (reference sequence). The CDR3 is 18 amino acids.

In this sample, this clonotype turned up a few times. This chain uses TRBV11-1 with TRBJ2-3; 9 bases agree with TRBD1. Germline V gene lookup returns CDR1 SGHAT and CDR2 FQDESV (reference sequence). Trimming at V came to 5 bases and at J to 6 bases, leaving 9 bases not matched to a gene. The CDR3 length is 15 residues. CDR3 in DNA: TGTGCCAGCAGCGTCGGGACAGGGCGGGCTGATACGCAGTATTTT. Translating gives CASSVGTGRADTQYF.